The present T cell receptor (beta chain) was sequenced within a study of Ad26.COV2.S vaccination and SARS-CoV-2 variants. The treatment denotes: over 15 received Ad26.COV2.S at low or high dose, single or two shots; 5 received placebo; per-sample allocation not given. Samples were taken on day 63 after the first vaccine or placebo injection. Profiled with immunoSEQ multiplex PCR; TCRdb holds only in-frame clones, not every one. The sample carries 300,000 to 450,000 clones, roughly 84% recorded once. The ends were cut back, 1 base at V and 1 base at J, with 4 bases in the middle. The CDR3 loop spans 13 amino acids. Germline assignment: CDR1 SGHTA and CDR2 FQGNSA. On this clone: This CDR3 is also generated by other DNA sequences in the sample.

Sequenced material: peripheral blood, taken in a trial of Ad26.COV2.S vaccine versus placebo. This TCR came from a person aged 18-65 years who received the Ad26.COV2.S COVID-19 vaccine or a placebo. J is TRBJ2-5 and V is TRBV7-2; D unresolved. CDR3 coding DNA: TGTGCCAGCAGCTTAGGGTTCCAAGAGACCCAGTACTTC. This codes for CASSLGFQETQYF.